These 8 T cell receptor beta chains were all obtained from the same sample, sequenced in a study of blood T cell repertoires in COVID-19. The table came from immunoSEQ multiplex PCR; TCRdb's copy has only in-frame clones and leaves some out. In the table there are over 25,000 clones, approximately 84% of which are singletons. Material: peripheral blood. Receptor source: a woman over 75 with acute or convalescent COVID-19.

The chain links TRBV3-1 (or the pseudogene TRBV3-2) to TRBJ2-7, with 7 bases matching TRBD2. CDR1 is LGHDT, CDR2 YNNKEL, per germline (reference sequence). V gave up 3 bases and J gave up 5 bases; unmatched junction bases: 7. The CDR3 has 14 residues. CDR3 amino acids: CASSHRGGGHEQYF. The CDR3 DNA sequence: TGTGCCAGCAGCCATCGGGGCGGGGGACACGAGCAGTACTTC.

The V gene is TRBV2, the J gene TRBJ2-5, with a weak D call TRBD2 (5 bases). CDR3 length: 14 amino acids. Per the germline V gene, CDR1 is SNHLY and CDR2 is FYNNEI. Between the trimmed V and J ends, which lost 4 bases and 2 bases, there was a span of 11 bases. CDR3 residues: CASSGHGGQETQYF. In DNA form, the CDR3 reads TGTGCCAGCAGTGGACATGGCGGGCAAGAGACCCAGTACTTC.

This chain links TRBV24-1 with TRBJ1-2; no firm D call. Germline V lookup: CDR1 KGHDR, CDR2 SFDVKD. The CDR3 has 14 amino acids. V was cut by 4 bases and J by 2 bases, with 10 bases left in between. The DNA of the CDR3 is TGTGCCACCAGTGACGCAGGAGGGAACTATGGCTACACCTTC. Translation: CATSDAGGNYGYTF.

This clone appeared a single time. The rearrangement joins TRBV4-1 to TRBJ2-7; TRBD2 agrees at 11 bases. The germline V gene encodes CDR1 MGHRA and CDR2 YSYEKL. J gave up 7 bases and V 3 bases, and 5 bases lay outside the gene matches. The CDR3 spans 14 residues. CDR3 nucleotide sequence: TGCGCCAGCAGCCAGGGGACTAGCGGACGTGAGCAGTACTTC. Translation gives CASSQGTSGREQYF.

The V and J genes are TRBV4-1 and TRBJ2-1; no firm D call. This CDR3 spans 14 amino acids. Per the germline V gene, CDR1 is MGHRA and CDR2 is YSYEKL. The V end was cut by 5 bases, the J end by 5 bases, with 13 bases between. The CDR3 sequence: CASSSLTRDNEQFF. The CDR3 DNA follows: TGCGCCAGCAGCTCTTTAACTCGAGACAATGAGCAGTTCTTC.

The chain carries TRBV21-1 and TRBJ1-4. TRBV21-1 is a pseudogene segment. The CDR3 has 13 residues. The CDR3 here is CASSNGPRGKLFF. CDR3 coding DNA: TGTGCCAGCAGCAATGGCCCGCGGGGAAAACTGTTTTTT.

CDR3 in amino acids: CASRPREGAPYGYTF. CDR3 sequence (DNA): TGTGCCAGTAGACCCCGGGAGGGGGCTCCCTATGGCTACACCTTC. The chain recombines TRBV19 with TRBJ1-2; 7 bases match TRBD1. CDR1 LNHDA and CDR2 SQIVND come from the germline V gene (reference sequence). The CDR3 loop spans 15 amino acids. The V segment lost 6 bases and the J segment 4 bases; nucleotides outside the gene matches: 11.

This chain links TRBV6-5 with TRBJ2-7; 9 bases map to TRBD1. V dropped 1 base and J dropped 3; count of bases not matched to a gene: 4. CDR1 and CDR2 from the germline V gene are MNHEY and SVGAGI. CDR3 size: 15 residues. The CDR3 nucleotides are TGTGCCAGCAGTTACTTACCGGGACAGGGCTACGAGCAGTACTTC. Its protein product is CASSYLPGQGYEQYF.